This passage covers 32 T cell receptor beta chains from one sample sequenced in a study of PD-1 blockade in classical Hodgkin lymphoma. Every one of the patients relapsed after autologous stem cell transplantation (brentuximab vedotin exposure was variable). Clones were sequenced by immunoSEQ multiplex PCR, and TCRdb holds only the in-frame ones, with some missing. The sample comprises approximately 73,000 clones, 93% of which are singletons, and approximately 8.2% rests with the top ten. The source was peripheral blood mononuclear cells (PBMCs), collected at baseline. These receptors were obtained from a human donor with classical Hodgkin lymphoma.

This clone was seen only once. The chain uses TRBV5-4 and TRBJ2-2; a possible D gene is TRBD2 (5 bases). Germline CDR1 is SGHNT and CDR2 is YYREEE (reference sequence). Trimming took off 4 bases at V and 4 bases at J, with 14 bases between the two ends. The CDR3 contains 15 residues. The CDR3 protein is CASSKGGEFTGELFF. The CDR3 nucleotides read TGTGCCAGCAGCAAGGGTGGGGAGTTCACCGGGGAGCTGTTTTTT.

The gene calls are TRBV7-6 and TRBJ1-3; TRBD1 is a possible D gene (5 bases). The length of the CDR3 is 12 residues. Trimming shortened V by 7 bases and J by 4 bases, and 8 bases separated the two germline ends. The germline CDR1 and CDR2 sequences are SGHVS and FNYEAQ. The CDR3 nucleotides read TGTGCCAGCATGAGGGACGGAAACACCATATATTTT. This encodes CASMRDGNTIYF. Drawing the rest from reference TRBV7-6 and TRBJ1-3, the complete variable domain is GAGVSQSPRYKVTKRGQDVALRCDPISGHVSLYWYRQALGQGPEFLTYFNYEAQQDKSGLPNDRFSAERPEGSISTLTIQRTEQRDSAMYRCASMRDGNTIYFGEGSWLTVV.

V usage is TRBV11-2 and J usage is TRBJ2-3, with unresolved D. Germline-derived CDR1 and CDR2 are SGHAT and FQNNGV. This CDR3 is built from 14 residues. V was cut by 3 bases and J by 6 bases, with 13 bases left in between. The CDR3 nucleotides are TGTGCCAGCAGCTTCAGTAGTCTACTGGATACGCAGTATTTT. Amino acid sequence: CASSFSSLLDTQYF.

The rearrangement links TRBV30 to TRBJ2-3; D is perhaps TRBD1 or TRBD2 (5 bases each). This CDR3 comprises 13 residues. CDR1 GTSNPN and CDR2 SVGIG come from the germline V gene (reference sequence). V was cut by 8 bases and J by 2 bases, with 14 bases left in between. CDR3 sequence: CAAAWGNTDTQYF. CDR3 nucleotide sequence: TGTGCCGCAGCTTGGGGGAACACAGATACGCAGTATTTT.

The chain links TRBV9 to TRBJ2-1; maybe TRBD2 (7 bases). CDR1 and CDR2 from the germline V gene are SGDLS and YYNGEE. V was clipped by 5 bases and J by 7 bases, with 19 bases between them. The CDR3 has 15 residues. CDR3 residues: CASRGGPPPGNEQFF. The CDR3 nucleotides read TGTGCCAGCAGGGGGGGGCCCCCACCGGGGAATGAGCAGTTCTTC.

The rearrangement uses TRBV27 and TRBJ2-3; TRBD2 aligns across 13 bases. The CDR3 spans 17 residues. Germline V gives CDR1 MNHEY, CDR2 SMNVEV (reference sequence). V trimming: 5 bases; J trimming: 3 bases; junction bases outside the gene matches: 8. The chain's CDR3 is CASSPTLAGGQTDTQYF. For the CDR3, the DNA is TGTGCCAGCAGTCCAACACTAGCGGGGGGGCAAACAGATACGCAGTATTTT.

The rearrangement joins TRBV5-1 to TRBJ2-3; 15 bases are shared with TRBD2. This CDR3 comprises 18 residues. Looked up from germline, CDR1 is SGHRS and CDR2 is YFSETQ. V was pared by 4 bases and J by 5 bases, with 11 bases of the junction left unmatched. As DNA, the CDR3 is TGCGCCAGCAGCCCCGGACTAGCGGGGGGGCCTGGTTTAGATACGCAGTATTTT. Translated, it gives CASSPGLAGGPGLDTQYF.

The gene calls are TRBV5-1 and TRBJ1-2; the D gene is possibly TRBD1 (5 bases). The CDR3 length is 12 residues. Trimming cost V 5 bases and J 4 bases, with 9 bases left between them. Per the germline V gene, CDR1 is SGHRS and CDR2 is YFSETQ. The CDR3 DNA sequence: TGCGCCAGCAGAACGCAGGGCTATGGCTACACCTTC. This translates into CASRTQGYGYTF.

The chain recombines TRBV27 with TRBJ2-7, with D perhaps TRBD1 (7 bases). The V gene lost 4 bases and the J gene lost 0 bases, with 13 bases spanning the gap. Germline V gene lookup returns CDR1 MNHEY and CDR2 SMNVEV (reference sequence). The CDR3 consists of 15 residues. DNA of the CDR3: TGTGCCAGCAGTTACTACAGGGGACTCTCCTACGAGCAGTACTTC. Translating gives CASSYYRGLSYEQYF.

The J gene is TRBJ2-7, the V gene TRBV7-9; 9 bases are a match to TRBD1. CDR3 length: 16 residues. V dropped 1 base and J dropped 5; count of bases not matched to a gene: 9. CDR1 is SEHNR and CDR2 is FQNEAQ in the germline V gene (reference sequence). CDR3 protein: CASSLGGTGGANEQYF. CDR3 sequence (DNA): TGTGCCAGCAGCTTAGGAGGAACAGGGGGCGCAAACGAGCAGTACTTC.

V usage is TRBV2 and J usage is TRBJ1-4; D not certain. V lost 5 bases, J lost 0 bases, and 13 bases lay in between. The CDR3 runs 16 residues. Germline V CDR1 and CDR2: SNHLY, FYNNEI. CDR3 nucleotide sequence: TGTGCCAGCAGTTCGAGGGTGGACCCAACTAATGAAAAACTGTTTTTT. Translation gives CASSSRVDPTNEKLFF.

The J gene is TRBJ2-5, the V gene TRBV5-1; D possibly corresponds to TRBD1 (5 bases). Germline V gene lookup returns CDR1 SGHRS and CDR2 YFSETQ. The CDR3 consists of 15 residues. Trimming removed 0 bases from V and 2 bases from J, with 11 bases in between. This CDR3 is CASSLETDRQETQYF. The CDR3 region has the DNA TGCGCCAGCAGCTTGGAGACAGATAGACAAGAGACCCAGTACTTC.

The chain recombines TRBV6-5 with TRBJ2-3; D unresolved. The CDR3 sequence is 14 residues long. Germline loops: CDR1 MNHEY, CDR2 SVGAGI. Between the trimmed V and J ends, which lost 0 bases and 3 bases, there was a span of 7 bases. CDR3 protein: CASSYSTSTDTQYF. CDR3 DNA: TGTGCCAGCAGTTACTCGACGTCGACAGATACGCAGTATTTT.

This chain links TRBV18 with TRBJ2-5; 9 nucleotides agree with TRBD1. Germline V gene data show CDR1 as KGHSH and CDR2 as LQKENI. This CDR3 comprises 15 residues. Germline trimming cut 2 bases from V and 5 bases from J; bases unmatched to any gene: 6. The CDR3 DNA follows: TGTGCCAGCTCACCAATTTGGGACAGGGCGGAGACCCAGTACTTC. This encodes CASSPIWDRAETQYF.

This chain joins TRBV19 and TRBJ1-4; D possibly corresponds to TRBD1 (5 bases). This CDR3 comprises 15 residues. V shed 3 bases and J shed 7 bases, with 15 bases lying between them. Germline CDR1 and CDR2: LNHDA and SQIVND (reference sequence). CDR3 residues: CASSIGGVRFEKLFF. The CDR3 bases are TGTGCCAGTAGTATCGGAGGGGTGAGGTTTGAAAAACTGTTTTTT. Using reference TRBV19 and TRBJ1-4 for the parts outside the CDR3, the full variable domain is DGGITQSPKYLFRKEGQNVTLSCEQNLNHDAMYWYRQDPGQGLRLIYYSQIVNDFQKGDIAEGYSVSREKKESFPLTVTSAQKNPTAFYLCASSIGGVRFEKLFFGSGTQLSVL.

The CDR3 spells CAEGEEQGAIGAFF. Here the CDR3 DNA reads TGTGCCGAAGGGGAAGAGCAGGGGGCGATCGGAGCTTTCTTT. This sequence joins TRBV11-2 and TRBJ1-1; 8 bases agree with TRBD1. The trim removed 11 bases at V and 10 bases at J, leaving 18 bases unmatched. The CDR3 length is 14 residues. Germline CDR1 reads SGHAT; CDR2 reads FQNNGV.

The chain links TRBV27 to TRBJ1-5; 7 bases fit TRBD1. Germline V gene sequence: CDR1 MNHEY, CDR2 SMNVEV (reference sequence). CDR3 length equals 16 residues. The trim removed 5 bases at V and 0 bases at J, leaving 7 bases unmatched. In DNA, the CDR3 is TGTGCCAGCAGTAAACAGGGGAGTTATAGCAATCAGCCCCAGCATTTT. This translates into CASSKQGSYSNQPQHF.

The table lists this clone with a count of one. The chain recombines TRBV5-8 with TRBJ2-1; 11 positions match TRBD2. The V gene end was trimmed by 0 bases and the J gene end by 7 bases; junction bases not matched to a gene: 3. The CDR3 extends over 15 amino acids. Per germline, CDR1 SGHTS and CDR2 YDEGEE. CDR3: CASSLGLAGYNEQFF. CDR3 nucleotide sequence: TGTGCCAGCAGCTTGGGACTAGCGGGGTATAATGAGCAGTTCTTC.

The chain employs TRBV11-3 and TRBJ1-2; D ambiguous. Deletions cut 1 base from V and 3 bases from J, with 3 bases between. The CDR3 is 12 residues long. Germline V gene lookup returns CDR1 SGHNT and CDR2 YENEEA. Written as DNA, the CDR3 is TGTGCCAGCAGCTTAGGGGACTATGGCTACACCTTC. As protein: CASSLGDYGYTF.

The table lists this clone with a count of one. The chain links TRBV5-3 to TRBJ2-5, with D tentatively TRBD2 (5 bases). TRBV5-3 is flagged as an ORF with uncertain function. This CDR3 contains 17 residues. Trimming removed 4 bases from V and 1 base from J, with 20 bases in between. CDR3 bases: TGTGCCAGAAGCCTCTTACACCGTCGGGGAATCCAAGAGACCCAGTACTTC. It translates to CARSLLHRRGIQETQYF.

The rearrangement joins TRBV14 to TRBJ2-5, with 11 bases that match TRBD2. Germline-derived CDR1 and CDR2 are SGHDN and FVKESK. CDR3 length: 18 residues. Trimming cost V 0 bases and J 2 bases; bases outside gene matches: 8. The CDR3: CASSQELAGGRKQETQYF. DNA for the CDR3: TGTGCCAGCAGCCAAGAATTAGCGGGGGGGCGAAAACAAGAGACCCAGTACTTC.

The chain recombines TRBV5-6 with TRBJ1-2; weak D call: TRBD1 (6 bases). Germline loops: CDR1 SGHDT, CDR2 YYEEEE. Trimming shortened V by 7 bases and J by 3 bases, and 13 bases separated the two germline ends. The CDR3 spans 13 residues. DNA for the CDR3: TGTGCCAGCGCACAGGGACCAGACTATGGCTACACCTTC. The encoded protein is CASAQGPDYGYTF.

The V and J genes are TRBV14 and TRBJ2-1, with D possibly matching TRBD2 (6 bases). CDR1 is SGHDN, CDR2 FVKESK, per germline. The V gene lost 1 base and the J gene lost 2 bases, with 12 bases spanning the gap. CDR3 length: 16 amino acids. In DNA, the CDR3 is TGTGCCAGCAGCCAAGTAGGTGTAGCGGCCTACAATGAGCAGTTCTTC. Its translation is CASSQVGVAAYNEQFF.

The J gene is TRBJ1-1, the V gene TRBV5-1, with D perhaps matching TRBD1 (5 bases). Germline V gene sequence: CDR1 SGHRS, CDR2 YFSETQ. Trimming left V 2 bases short and J 0 bases short, with 8 bases between. The CDR3 length is 14 residues. CDR3 coding DNA: TGCGCCAGCAGCTTATGGGGACTGAACACTGAAGCTTTCTTT. Translated: CASSLWGLNTEAFF.

The chain carries TRBV6-6 and TRBJ2-2, with 9 positions matching TRBD1. Germline CDR1 reads MNHNY; CDR2 reads SVGAGI (reference sequence). The V gene end was trimmed by 4 bases and the J gene end by 6 bases; junction bases not matched to a gene: 3. This CDR3 is 14 amino acids long. CDR3 bases: TGTGCCAGCAGTTGGACAGGGGAGGCCGGGGAGCTGTTTTTT. It is translated as CASSWTGEAGELFF.

The count of this clone is one. CDR3 in DNA: TGTGCCAGCAGTCAGAGGACAGGGGACACTGAAGCTTTCTTT. This codes for CASSQRTGDTEAFF. The genes are TRBV6-5 and TRBJ1-1; 9 nucleotides line up with TRBD1. The CDR3 extends over 14 amino acids. V was clipped by 5 bases and J by 3 bases; unmatched bases: 4. CDR1 MNHEY and CDR2 SVGAGI come from the germline V gene.

The chain couples TRBV9 to TRBJ2-3, with 7 nucleotides matching TRBD1. Unmatched junction bases numbered 12, after V lost 4 bases and J lost 4 bases. Germline V gene data show CDR1 as SGDLS and CDR2 as YYNGEE. The CDR3 runs 16 residues. CDR3 residues: CASSPRAYRGADTQYF. Written as DNA, the CDR3 is TGTGCCAGCAGCCCACGCGCGTACAGGGGTGCAGATACGCAGTATTTT.

The CDR3 reads CASSPPRTGSNNEQFF. CDR3 nucleotide sequence: TGTGCCAGCAGCCCCCCCCGGACAGGGTCAAACAATGAGCAGTTCTTC. The V gene is TRBV7-8, the J gene TRBJ2-1; 8 bases agree with TRBD1. This CDR3 has 16 amino acids. V trimming: 5 bases; J trimming: 5 bases; junction bases outside the gene matches: 11. Germline assignment: CDR1 SGHVS and CDR2 FQNEAQ.

J is TRBJ1-1 and V is TRBV11-3; D is uncertain. CDR3 length: 15 residues. The V end was cut by 5 bases, the J end by 1 base, with 14 bases between. CDR1 and CDR2 (germline): SGHNT, YENEEA. Written as DNA, the CDR3 is TGTGCCAGCAGCCACTCCGACGCAGGGAACACTGAAGCTTTCTTT. Translated, it gives CASSHSDAGNTEAFF.

The chain couples TRBV30 to TRBJ1-5; D gene ambiguous. Germline V gene sequence: CDR1 GTSNPN, CDR2 SVGIG (reference sequence). Trimming left V 0 bases short and J 1 base short, with 13 bases between. The CDR3 is 16 residues long. The CDR3 region is CAWSVRSAGSNQPQHF. CDR3 sequence (DNA): TGTGCCTGGAGTGTAAGGTCAGCCGGGAGCAATCAGCCCCAGCATTTT.

This chain links TRBV27 with TRBJ1-5; D is unresolved. The CDR3 runs 15 residues. The germline V and J ends were trimmed by 2 bases and 2 bases, with 10 bases remaining between them. Germline V gene sequence: CDR1 MNHEY, CDR2 SMNVEV (reference sequence). This CDR3 reads CASSLGGQGNQPQHF. CDR3 coding DNA: TGTGCCAGCAGTTTAGGTGGGCAGGGCAATCAGCCCCAGCATTTT.

The chain links TRBV7-9 to TRBJ2-7; D might be TRBD1 (6 bases). Trimming stripped 8 bases from V and 1 base from J, with 18 bases between. The CDR3 covers 15 residues. The germline V gene has CDR1 SEHNR and CDR2 FQNEAQ (reference sequence). Written as DNA, the CDR3 is TGTGCCAGCTCGCGCCGGGACACCGGGTCCTACGAGCAGTACTTC. It encodes CASSRRDTGSYEQYF.